This record covers a single T cell receptor (beta chain). The data were obtained in a study of T cell responses to AZD1222 COVID-19 vaccine. Germline V gene sequence: CDR1 SGHDT, CDR2 YYEEEE. CDR3 length equals 15 residues. The V gene lost 0 bases and the J gene lost 0 bases, with 8 bases spanning the gap. Clones were sequenced by immunoSEQ multiplex PCR, and TCRdb holds only the in-frame ones, with some missing. Found here are 140,000 to 150,000 clones, roughly nine tenths of them singletons; the top ten hold roughly 4%. Sequenced material: peripheral blood, taken 28 days after the second AZD1222 dose. The source of this sequence is an adult who received the AZD1222 COVID-19 vaccine. V is TRBV5-6 and J is TRBJ2-3; the D gene is possibly TRBD1 (6 bases). CDR3 protein: CASSLDRGSTDTQYF. In DNA form, the CDR3 reads TGTGCCAGCAGCTTGGATAGGGGGAGCACAGATACGCAGTATTTT.